This T cell receptor beta chain was recovered during a study of blood T cell repertoires in COVID-19. At the level of the study: COVID-19 samples collected from the United States, Italy and Spain covered acute and convalescent phases. T cells, B-cell-depleted T cells, or PBMCs provided the cDNA or gDNA that served as material.

In the authors' workflow: Amplification of reference gene primers provided the estimated nucleated cell counts. Generated by immunoSEQ multiplex PCR, the TCRdb table keeps only in-frame clones and is missing some. Clone size and V and J calls were adopted from that table, with D and trimming inferred from the DNA. This table holds under 250,000 clones, approximately 83% found once. Trimming took off 4 bases at V and 9 bases at J, with 16 bases between the two ends. There are 13 residues in the CDR3. Germline V CDR1 and CDR2: GTSNPN, SVGIG (reference sequence). The source of this sequence is a man older than 75 with acute or convalescent COVID-19. The sequenced sample consisted of peripheral blood. This chain links TRBV30 with TRBJ2-1; D is perhaps TRBD2 (6 bases). Here the CDR3 DNA reads TGTGCCTGGACCGCAGGGCAGGGAGGTGAGCAGTTCTTC. This gives the protein CAWTAGQGGEQFF.